This T cell receptor beta chain emerged from a study of TIL therapy for anti-PD-1-resistant metastatic lung cancer. The overall study: Most patients had lung adenocarcinoma.

A word on this clone: As yet, its antigen is unknown.

The immunoSEQ assay was v3. Generated by immunoSEQ multiplex PCR, the TCRdb table keeps only in-frame clones and is missing some. The data show around 45,000 clones, less than 85% seen once. Time point in this sample: pre-treatment sample, taken before nivolumab and TIL therapy. The tumor samples were excised metastases, mostly pleural nodules or supraclavicular lymph nodes. Patients then received nivolumab; progressors got lymphodepletion, TIL and IL-2. Study results and limitations: TIL cultures after expansion showed higher clonality and lower diversity than baseline tumor (median roughly 6.3% vs 31%). Patients were highly selected, enriched for treatment-naive, never-smoker and oncogene-addicted cases.

The sequence was collected from a person aged 25 to 80 with non-small cell lung cancer. Sequenced here: tumor tissue, sampled at baseline.

The CDR3, as DNA: TGTGCCAGCACCCCAGGGGGCTTCGTCGACGAGCAGTACTTC. Its protein product is CASTPGGFVDEQYF. The rearrangement links TRBV28 to TRBJ2-7, with 8 bases that match TRBD1. Looked up from germline, CDR1 is MDHEN and CDR2 is SYDVKM. Losses at the gene ends were 7 bases for V and 5 bases for J; bases not matched to a gene: 10. The CDR3 has 14 residues.